The rows below give T cell receptor beta chains drawn from one sample of a study of patients and donors after allogeneic stem cell transplantation. TCRdb processed the RT-PCR reads anew with MiXCR; each CDR3 protein has one entry. The sample includes approximately 200,000 distinct CDR3 sequences, around two fifths seen only once; the top ten take 11%. The sample taken for sequencing was blood, either unsorted or a sorted T cell fraction (not recorded which). Receptor source: a human donor who was either an allogeneic HSCT recipient or a stem cell or donor lymphocyte infusion donor (not recorded which). It is not recorded whose cells these are; they may come from a transplant donor. The CDR3 runs from the conserved cysteine through the conserved F or W. The order of the fields is clone size, J gene, D gene, V gene, CDR3 protein, CDR3 DNA. D genes are given only for firm matches. Expanded clones are given a class, and other clones once, few, many or no size at all.

few,TRBJ1-1,NA,TRBV4-3,CASSREGREDTEAFF,TGCGCCAGCAGCCGAGAGGGAAGGGAGGACACTGAAGCTTTCTTT
once,TRBJ2-5,TRBD1,TRBV5-1,CASGQGAKTQYF,TGCGCCAGCGGACAGGGGGCGAAGACCCAGTACTTC
few,TRBJ2-2,NA,TRBV9,CASSSNPNTGELFF,TGTGCCAGCAGCTCCAACCCGAACACCGGGGAGCTGTTTTTT
NA,TRBJ2-5,NA,TRBV7-8,CASSPETQYF,TGTGCCAGCAGCCCGGAGACCCAGTACTTC
few,TRBJ1-4,TRBD1,TRBV12-3/TRBV12-4,CASSAGTGDEKLFF,TGTGCCAGCAGTGCCGGGACAGGCGATGAAAAACTGTTTTTT
NA,TRBJ1-2,NA,TRBV12-3/TRBV12-4,CASSSARGERGGYGYTF,TGTGCCAGCAGTTCCGCCCGCGGGGAGAGGGGAGGCTATGGCTACACCTTC
NA,TRBJ1-1,TRBD1,TRBV28,CASTPGQQNTEAFF,TGTGCCAGCACCCCGGGACAGCAAAACACTGAAGCTTTCTTT
NA,TRBJ2-5,NA,TRBV24-1,CATSGGSQETQYF,TGTGCCACCAGTGGAGGGAGCCAAGAGACCCAGTACTTC
NA,TRBJ1-1,NA,TRBV19,CASSIEGRGGEAFF,TGTGCCAGTAGTATTGAAGGACGCGGGGGGGAAGCTTTCTTT
NA,TRBJ1-6,NA,TRBV5-1,CASSPRRDSPLHF,TGCGCCAGCAGCCCGAGACGGGATTCACCCCTCCACTTT
few,TRBJ1-2,TRBD1,TRBV29-1,CSVTTGGHGYTF,TGCAGCGTTACCACAGGGGGTCATGGCTACACCTTC
NA,TRBJ2-3,TRBD2,TRBV7-2,CASSSTSGGAIDTQYF,TGTGCCAGCAGCTCCACTAGCGGGGGGGCGATAGATACGCAGTATTTT
NA,TRBJ1-5,NA,TRBV6-1,CASSEGWGNQPQHF,TGTGCCAGCAGTGAAGGGTGGGGCAATCAGCCCCAGCATTTT
NA,TRBJ1-1,NA,TRBV6-2/TRBV6-3,CASSYTNTNTEAFF,TGTGCCAGCAGTTACACGAATACGAACACTGAAGCTTTCTTT
few,TRBJ1-1,NA,TRBV28,CASSSGWGEAFF,TGTGCCAGCAGTTCCGGATGGGGTGAAGCTTTCTTT
many,TRBJ1-2,TRBD1,TRBV20-1,CSAPLQGARVSGYTF,TGCAGTGCTCCACTTCAGGGGGCAAGGGTTTCTGGCTACACCTTC
NA,TRBJ1-5,NA,TRBV12-3/TRBV12-4,CASSLRVQALGQPQHF,TGTGCCAGCAGTTTACGAGTTCAGGCCTTAGGTCAGCCCCAGCATTTT
NA,TRBJ2-5,NA,TRBV4-1,CASSRGTPQETQYF,TGCGCCAGCAGCCGAGGGACTCCTCAAGAGACCCAGTACTTC
NA,TRBJ1-1,NA,TRBV7-9,CGSSLVLVTETEAFF,TGTGGCAGCAGCTTAGTCCTCGTAACGGAGACTGAAGCTTTCTTT
few,TRBJ1-1,NA,TRBV11-2,CASSLGVLDTEAFF,TGTGCCAGCAGCTTAGGGGTTTTGGACACTGAAGCTTTCTTT
few,TRBJ1-2,NA,TRBV11-2,CASSLGDGYTF,TGTGCCAGCAGCTTAGGAGATGGCTACACCTTC
few,TRBJ1-1,NA,TRBV5-1,CASSPRAETEAFF,TGCGCCAGCAGCCCGCGGGCGGAAACTGAAGCTTTCTTT
few,TRBJ1-6,NA,TRBV6-5,CASSYSEGEEDNSPLHF,TGTGCCAGCAGTTACTCGGAGGGAGAAGAGGATAATTCACCCCTCCACTTT
NA,TRBJ1-1,NA,TRBV9,CASSVQAWDTEAFF,TGTGCCAGCAGCGTACAGGCTTGGGACACTGAAGCTTTCTTT
few,TRBJ1-1,NA,TRBV6-5,CASQTAWMNTEAFF,TGTGCCAGCCAGACGGCCTGGATGAACACTGAAGCTTTCTTT
once,TRBJ1-2,NA,TRBV5-1,CASSLGTGRVDGYTF,TGCGCCAGCAGCTTGGGCACAGGAAGAGTGGATGGCTACACCTTC
NA,TRBJ2-5,NA,TRBV5-5,CASSPGTVYQETQYF,TGTGCCAGCAGCCCCGGGACTGTGTACCAAGAGACCCAGTACTTC
NA,TRBJ1-2,NA,TRBV10-3,CAIDTRVGYTF,TGTGCCATCGACACCAGGGTGGGCTACACCTTC
NA,TRBJ1-5,NA,TRBV6-2/TRBV6-3,CASSPALYSNQPQHF,TGTGCCAGCAGTCCAGCTTTATATAGCAATCAGCCCCAGCATTTT
NA,TRBJ2-3,TRBD2,TRBV4-3,CASSPRYGRGVTDTQYF,TGCGCCAGCAGCCCAAGATATGGGCGGGGGGTCACAGATACGCAGTATTTT
NA,TRBJ1-2,NA,TRBV20-1,CSAIRQDSYGYTF,TGCAGTGCTATCCGACAGGACAGCTATGGCTACACCTTC
few,TRBJ1-5,NA,TRBV6-5,CASSYSPQSYQHF,TGTGCCAGCAGTTACTCCCCCCAATCGTACCAGCATTTT
NA,TRBJ2-7,TRBD1,TRBV3-1,CASSTGTVLNEQYF,TGTGCCAGCAGTACCGGGACAGTTCTGAACGAGCAGTACTTC
NA,TRBJ2-5,NA,TRBV29-1,CSVEEVLNKETQYF,TGCAGCGTTGAAGAGGTCCTTAATAAAGAGACCCAGTACTTC
NA,TRBJ2-5,NA,TRBV4-1,CASSQAPFQETQYF,TGCGCCAGCAGCCAGGCGCCTTTCCAAGAGACCCAGTACTTC
NA,TRBJ1-2,NA,TRBV7-8,CASSPGRAGRIYGYTF,TGTGCCAGCAGCCCAGGCAGGGCGGGTAGGATCTATGGCTACACCTTC
NA,TRBJ2-7,TRBD1,TRBV2,CASSQMPGQGHEQYF,TGTGCCAGCAGCCAAATGCCGGGACAGGGGCACGAGCAGTACTTC
few,TRBJ1-2,NA,TRBV4-1,CASSQDLGDNNYGYTF,TGCGCCAGCAGCCAAGATTTGGGAGATAATAACTATGGCTACACCTTC
few,TRBJ1-4,TRBD1,TRBV15,CATSRYGRGPANEKLFF,TGTGCCACCAGCAGATATGGCAGGGGGCCGGCTAATGAAAAACTGTTTTTT
NA,TRBJ1-2,NA,TRBV19,CASSILPGDYGYTF,TGTGCCAGTAGTATACTCCCGGGGGACTATGGCTACACCTTC
once,TRBJ2-4,NA,TRBV12-3/TRBV12-4,CASSPRGVRWGAKNIQYF,TGTGCCAGCAGCCCGAGAGGGGTGAGATGGGGGGCCAAAAACATTCAGTACTTC
NA,TRBJ1-2,NA,TRBV20-1,CSAVSGNLYGYTF,TGCAGTGCTGTATCAGGAAATCTCTATGGCTACACCTTC
NA,TRBJ2-3,NA,TRBV10-3,CAISDIGPRADTQYF,TGTGCCATCAGTGATATTGGACCCCGGGCAGATACGCAGTATTTT
few,TRBJ1-1,NA,TRBV5-5,CASSLGPQGSRTEAFF,TGTGCCAGCAGCTTGGGGCCCCAGGGGAGTCGGACTGAAGCTTTCTTT
NA,TRBJ2-3,TRBD2,TRBV4-2,CASSYRLAGSTDTQYF,TGTGCCAGCAGCTACCGACTAGCGGGAAGCACAGATACGCAGTATTTT
NA,TRBJ2-5,NA,TRBV4-1,CASSQEGSQETQYF,TGCGCCAGCAGCCAAGAGGGGTCGCAAGAGACCCAGTACTTC
NA,TRBJ1-6,TRBD1,TRBV4-3,CASSSRQGGGSPLHF,TGCGCCAGCAGTTCCCGACAGGGAGGAGGTTCACCCCTCCACTTT
few,TRBJ2-7,TRBD2,TRBV24-1,CATSDTGTSSYEQYF,TGTGCCACCAGTGATACCGGGACTAGCTCCTACGAGCAGTACTTC
NA,TRBJ2-4,TRBD2,TRBV28,CASSLFSSGQNIQYF,TGTGCCAGCAGTTTATTTTCTAGCGGACAAAACATTCAGTACTTC
once,TRBJ2-1,NA,TRBV6-5,CAGSSTWDEQFF,TGTGCCGGCAGCTCTACTTGGGATGAGCAGTTCTTC
NA,TRBJ1-6,NA,TRBV4-3,CASSQEGSPRALHF,TGCGCCAGCAGCCAAGAAGGGTCCCCTCGGGCCCTCCACTTT
NA,TRBJ1-4,TRBD1,TRBV4-3,CASSQGTVKREKLFF,TGCGCCAGCAGCCAGGGGACAGTCAAGCGTGAAAAACTGTTTTTT
few,TRBJ1-5,NA,TRBV24-1,CATSDLRRWSGENSNQPQHF,TGTGCCACCAGTGATTTGCGTCGGTGGTCGGGAGAGAATAGCAATCAGCCCCAGCATTTT
few,TRBJ1-1,NA,TRBV12-3/TRBV12-4,CASSSTRRAMNTEAFF,TGTGCCAGCAGTTCCACCCGAAGGGCAATGAACACTGAAGCTTTCTTT
NA,TRBJ2-7,TRBD2,TRBV5-1,CASSLDRGGYEQYF,TGCGCCAGCAGCTTGGATCGGGGGGGCTACGAGCAGTACTTC